A selection of T cell receptor beta chains follows, all from one sample in a study of CD8 T cells in Susac syndrome. TCRdb re-called the immunoSEQ multiplex PCR reads through MiXCR, storing one row per CDR3 protein. The profile shows approximately 230,000 distinct CDR3 sequences, around 93% of them singletons. The sequencing sample was made of CD4+ T cells from PBMCs. These receptors were taken from a human donor with multiple sclerosis. CDR3s include the opening cysteine and the closing phenylalanine or tryptophan. Fields, in order: D gene, CDR3 length, J gene, V gene, clone size, CDR3 DNA, CDR3 protein. D genes are given only for firm matches. The size field is filled for only some rows; it gives once, few, many or a size class.

TRBD2,16,TRBJ2-1,TRBV13,once,TGTGCCAGCAGCTTATACGGGGGGATCCGGGGGAATGAGCAGTTCTTC,CASSLYGGIRGNEQFF
-,13,TRBJ2-2,TRBV6-4,-,TGTGCCAGCAGTAAAACAGGGACCGGGGAGCTGTTTTTT,CASSKTGTGELFF
-,13,TRBJ1-3,TRBV30,-,TGTGCCTGGAGTGTGGGCAGAGGAAACACCATATATTTT,CAWSVGRGNTIYF
-,15,TRBJ1-4,TRBV20-1,once,TGCAGTGCTACCCGGGAGGCTACAACTAATGAAAAACTGTTTTTT,CSATREATTNEKLFF
-,12,TRBJ2-5,TRBV7-9,-,TGTGCCGGGAACAGGGACTCTGAGACCCAGTACTTC,CAGNRDSETQYF
-,12,TRBJ1-2,TRBV20-1,-,TGCAGTGCTTCGGACAGTCGCTATGGCTACACCTTC,CSASDSRYGYTF
-,15,TRBJ2-1,TRBV27,-,TGTGCCAGCAGTTTAGTTGCGGGAAGGAACAATGAGCAGTTCTTC,CASSLVAGRNNEQFF
-,15,TRBJ2-7,TRBV7-8,-,TGTGCCAGCAGCTTAGTAAGGACAAAACCCTACGAGCAGTACTTC,CASSLVRTKPYEQYF
-,12,TRBJ2-1,TRBV30,-,TGTGCCGGAAAGAGGGGGGCCTATGAGCAGTTCTTC,CAGKRGAYEQFF
-,18,TRBJ1-1,TRBV19,-,TGTGCCAGTAGTTATTACGGCAGTCGAAGGGCCGGGGACACTGAAGCTTTCTTT,CASSYYGSRRAGDTEAFF
-,15,TRBJ1-4,TRBV9,-,TGTGCCAGCAGCGCCCGTTTGGGGACTAATGAAAAACTGTTTTTT,CASSARLGTNEKLFF
-,15,TRBJ2-2,TRBV5-1,-,TGCGCCAGCAAGGTTATCTCCACGAACACCGGGGAGCTGTTTTTT,CASKVISTNTGELFF
-,14,TRBJ1-2,TRBV3-1,-,TGTGCCAGCAGCCAAGAAGTACGCAGCTATGGCTACACCTTC,CASSQEVRSYGYTF
-,14,TRBJ1-2,TRBV19,-,TGTGCCAGTAGTATCGGGGGAGGGTCCTATGGCTACACCTTC,CASSIGGGSYGYTF
-,11,TRBJ1-1,TRBV29-1,-,TGCAGCGTTGGATGGGACACTGAAGCTTTCTTT,CSVGWDTEAFF
-,14,TRBJ1-5,TRBV20-1,-,TGCAGTGCCTTGGACATCAGGGTGGTTCAGCCCCAGCATTTT,CSALDIRVVQPQHF
TRBD1,12,TRBJ1-1,TRBV30,-,TGTGCCTCCGGACAGGGAGCCACTGAAGCTTTCTTT,CASGQGATEAFF
-,13,TRBJ1-3,TRBV5-1,-,TGCGCCAGCAGCTTGGGGGCCGGAGACACCATATATTTT,CASSLGAGDTIYF
TRBD2,16,TRBJ2-3,TRBV4-2,-,TGTGCCAGCAGCCAAGTTGGCGGGAGTGGAGCAGATACGCAGTATTTT,CASSQVGGSGADTQYF
-,15,TRBJ1-4,TRBV7-9,once,TGTGCCAGCAGCCCACGAGACAGAAATAATGAAAAACTGTTTTTT,CASSPRDRNNEKLFF
TRBD1,14,TRBJ1-2,TRBV9,-,TGTGCCAGCAGCGTAGAACAGGGGAAAGATGGCTACACCTTC,CASSVEQGKDGYTF
-,14,TRBJ1-6,TRBV3-1,-,TGTGCCAGCAGCCCTTATGGGGGCGACTCACCCCTCCACTTT,CASSPYGGDSPLHF
TRBD1,15,TRBJ2-7,TRBV28,once,TGTGCCAGCAGCCCGGGACAGGGGGCGCGGCACGAGCAGTACTTC,CASSPGQGARHEQYF
-,14,TRBJ1-1,TRBV27,-,TGTGCCAGCAGTTTATGGGGCGGGAACACTGAAGCTTTCTTT,CASSLWGGNTEAFF
-,14,TRBJ1-5,TRBV27,once,TGTGCCAGCAGTAAGGACAGTCGCTATCAGCCCCAGCATTTT,CASSKDSRYQPQHF
-,16,TRBJ1-1,TRBV19,-,TGTGCCAGTAGTATGCGGCGGGGGGACCTGAACACTGAAGCTTTCTTT,CASSMRRGDLNTEAFF
-,16,TRBJ2-7,TRBV6-6,-,TGTGCCAGCAGTTACGATGTCAGTGCAGGGAATTACGAGCAGTACTTC,CASSYDVSAGNYEQYF
-,14,TRBJ1-4,TRBV27,once,TGTGCCAGCAGTTTTTCACAGAATAATGAAAAACTGTTTTTT,CASSFSQNNEKLFF
TRBD2,15,TRBJ2-7,TRBV5-1,-,TGCGCCAGCAGCCCGGGACTAGCGGGGTTGTACGAGCAGTACTTC,CASSPGLAGLYEQYF
TRBD1,16,TRBJ1-3,TRBV25-1,-,TGTGCCAGCAGAGGGACAGCAGAAGACTCTGGAAACACCATATATTTT,CASRGTAEDSGNTIYF
-,15,TRBJ1-1,TRBV9,-,TGTGCCAGCAGCGTAGTGGTGAACCCGAACACTGAAGCTTTCTTT,CASSVVVNPNTEAFF
-,13,TRBJ1-1,TRBV29-1,-,TGCAGCGTCCGACCGGTTCTGGGCACTGAAGCTTTCTTT,CSVRPVLGTEAFF
-,13,TRBJ2-3,TRBV28,-,TGTGCCAGCACCCCTCGCAGGAAAGATACGCAGTATTTT,CASTPRRKDTQYF
-,16,TRBJ2-6,TRBV5-1,-,TGCGCCAGCAGGCAGGGACTCAACTCTGGGGCCAACGTCCTGACTTTC,CASRQGLNSGANVLTF
TRBD2,15,TRBJ2-5,TRBV19,-,TGTGCCAGTAGGTCCGGGACTAGCGGCCAAGAGACCCAGTACTTC,CASRSGTSGQETQYF
-,18,TRBJ2-2,TRBV12-3/TRBV12-4,-,TGTGCCAGCACCCAAGATGATTGGCCAGCGGCGAACACCGGGGAGCTGTTTTTT,CASTQDDWPAANTGELFF
-,15,TRBJ2-2,TRBV5-1,-,TGCGCCAGCAGCCCCGCGGGACAGAGCACCGGGGAGCTGTTTTTT,CASSPAGQSTGELFF
-,20,TRBJ2-2,TRBV6-1,once,TGTGCCAGCAGTGAAGCCCCATTTAGTTTGACTGGGGCGAACACCGGGGAGCTGTTTTTT,CASSEAPFSLTGANTGELFF
-,13,TRBJ2-5,TRBV2,-,TGTGCCAGCAGTGAAGAGGGTACAGGGACCCAGTACTTC,CASSEEGTGTQYF
TRBD2,17,TRBJ2-1,TRBV15,-,TGTGCCACCAGCAGAGATCGTTGGGCGGGAGGGCCCAATGAGCAGTTCTTC,CATSRDRWAGGPNEQFF